The clone carrying this T cell receptor beta chain occurred many times. One entry per CDR3 protein results from TCRdb running MiXCR on the 5' RACE reads. The data show some 57,000 distinct CDR3 sequences, roughly 15% seen once. V was trimmed by 6 bases and J by 0 bases, leaving 9 bases between them. Germline V lookup: CDR1 SQVTM, CDR2 ANQGSEA. The CDR3 is 14 residues long. The TCR comes from a female donor with breast cancer. The sequencing sample was made of naive CD4+ T cells sorted from blood. Stated subset: naive CD4+ T cells, CD4+CD45RA+CD25-. The chain employs TRBV29-1 and TRBJ2-6; possibly TRBD1 for D (5 bases). CDR3 residues: CSVGLSSGANVLTF. The CDR3 DNA reads as TGCAGCGTGGGGCTGAGCTCTGGGGCCAACGTCCTGACTTTC.